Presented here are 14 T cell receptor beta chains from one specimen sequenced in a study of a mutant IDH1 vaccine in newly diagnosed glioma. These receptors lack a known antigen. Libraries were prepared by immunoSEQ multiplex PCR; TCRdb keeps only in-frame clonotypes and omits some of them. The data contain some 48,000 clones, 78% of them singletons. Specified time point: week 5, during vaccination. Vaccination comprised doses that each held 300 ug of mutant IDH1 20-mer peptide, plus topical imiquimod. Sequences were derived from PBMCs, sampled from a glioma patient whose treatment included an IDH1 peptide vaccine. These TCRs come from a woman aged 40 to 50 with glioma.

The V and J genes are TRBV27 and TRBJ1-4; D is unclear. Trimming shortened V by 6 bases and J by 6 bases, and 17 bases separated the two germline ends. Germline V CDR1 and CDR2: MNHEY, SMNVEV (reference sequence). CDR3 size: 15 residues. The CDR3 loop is CASSLGQAHYEKLFF. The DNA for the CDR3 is TGTGCCAGCAGCCTCGGGCAGGCCCACTATGAAAAACTGTTTTTT.

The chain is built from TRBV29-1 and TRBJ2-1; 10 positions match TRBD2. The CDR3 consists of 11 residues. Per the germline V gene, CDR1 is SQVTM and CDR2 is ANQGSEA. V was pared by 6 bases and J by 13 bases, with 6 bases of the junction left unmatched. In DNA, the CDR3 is TGCAGCGTGGCTAGCGGGGGCCCTCAGTTCTTC. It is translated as CSVASGGPQFF.

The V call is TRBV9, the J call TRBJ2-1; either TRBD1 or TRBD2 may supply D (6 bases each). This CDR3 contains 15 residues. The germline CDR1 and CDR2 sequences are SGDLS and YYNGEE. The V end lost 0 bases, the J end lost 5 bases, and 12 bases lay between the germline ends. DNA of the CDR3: TGTGCCAGCAGCGTAGGAGGAGGGGGGCACAATGAGCAGTTCTTC. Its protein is CASSVGGGGHNEQFF.

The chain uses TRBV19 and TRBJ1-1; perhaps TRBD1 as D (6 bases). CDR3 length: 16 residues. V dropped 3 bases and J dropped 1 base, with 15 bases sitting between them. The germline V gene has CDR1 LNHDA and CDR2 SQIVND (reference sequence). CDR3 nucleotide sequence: TGTGCCAGTAGTATCCAGGGACAATTGGGGAACACTGAAGCTTTCTTT. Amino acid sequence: CASSIQGQLGNTEAFF. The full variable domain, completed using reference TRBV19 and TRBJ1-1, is DGGITQSPKYLFRKEGQNVTLSCEQNLNHDAMYWYRQDPGQGLRLIYYSQIVNDFQKGDIAEGYSVSREKKESFPLTVTSAQKNPTAFYLCASSIQGQLGNTEAFFGQGTRLTVV.

CDR3 residues: CASRRHGTDTQYF. The CDR3 DNA reads as TGTGCCAGCAGGCGCCACGGCACAGATACGCAGTATTTT. V and J are TRBV11-2 and TRBJ2-3; D is unresolved. V was trimmed by 6 bases and J by 1 base, leaving 8 bases between them. This CDR3 is built from 13 residues. Looked up from germline, CDR1 is SGHAT and CDR2 is FQNNGV.

The CDR3 sequence: CASSRGLAGSQETQYF. CDR3 nucleotides: TGTGCCAGCAGCCGCGGACTAGCGGGGTCCCAAGAGACCCAGTACTTC. J is TRBJ2-5 and V is TRBV2, with TRBD2 identical over 12 bases. The CDR3 sequence is 16 residues long. The germline CDR1 and CDR2 sequences are SNHLY and FYNNEI. The V and J ends lost 6 bases and 1 base, in that order; junction bases with no gene match: 6.

This CDR3 reads CASSLGLGDTEAFF. As DNA, the CDR3 is TGTGCCAGCAGTTTAGGACTGGGAGACACTGAAGCTTTCTTT. The V gene is TRBV27, the J gene TRBJ1-1; no firm D call. This CDR3 has 14 amino acids. Germline V gene lookup returns CDR1 MNHEY and CDR2 SMNVEV (reference sequence). V lost 2 bases to trimming and J lost 3 bases, with 10 bases between them.

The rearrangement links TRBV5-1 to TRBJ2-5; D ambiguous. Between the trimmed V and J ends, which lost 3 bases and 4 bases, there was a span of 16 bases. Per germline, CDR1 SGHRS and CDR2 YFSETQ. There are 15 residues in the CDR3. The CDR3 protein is CASSSGLGLRETQYF. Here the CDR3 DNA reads TGCGCCAGCAGCTCGGGCTTGGGCCTACGAGAGACCCAGTACTTC.

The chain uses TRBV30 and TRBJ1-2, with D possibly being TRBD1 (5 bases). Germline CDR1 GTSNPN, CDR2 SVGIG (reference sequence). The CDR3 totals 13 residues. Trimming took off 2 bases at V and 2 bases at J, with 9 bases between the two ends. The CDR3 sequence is CAWSPGTNYGYTF. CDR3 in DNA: TGTGCCTGGAGTCCCGGGACCAACTATGGCTACACCTTC.

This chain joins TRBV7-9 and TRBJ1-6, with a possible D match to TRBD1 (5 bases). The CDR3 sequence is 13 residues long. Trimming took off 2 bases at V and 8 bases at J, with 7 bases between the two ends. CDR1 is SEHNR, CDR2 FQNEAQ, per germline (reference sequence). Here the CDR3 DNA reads TGTGCCAGCAGCTTATTGGGGGATTCACCCCTCCACTTT. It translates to CASSLLGDSPLHF.

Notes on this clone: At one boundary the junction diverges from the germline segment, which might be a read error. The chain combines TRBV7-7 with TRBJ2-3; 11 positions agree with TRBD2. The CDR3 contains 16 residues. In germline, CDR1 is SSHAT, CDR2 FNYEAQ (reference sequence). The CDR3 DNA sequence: TGTGCTAGCAGCTTAGGTAGCGGGGGGGCCGAGGATACGCAGTATTTT. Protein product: CASSLGSGGAEDTQYF.

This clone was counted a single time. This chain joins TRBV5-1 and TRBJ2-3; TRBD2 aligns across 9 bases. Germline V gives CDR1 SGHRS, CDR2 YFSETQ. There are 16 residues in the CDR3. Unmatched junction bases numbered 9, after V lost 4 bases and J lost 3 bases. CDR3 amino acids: CASSASGVIGTDTQYF. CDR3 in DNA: TGCGCCAGCAGCGCTAGCGGGGTAATTGGTACAGATACGCAGTATTTT.

The CDR3 sequence is CATSALGRTGDYEQYF. The CDR3 DNA sequence: TGTGCCACCAGCGCCTTGGGAAGGACAGGCGACTACGAGCAGTACTTC. The chain is built from TRBV15 and TRBJ2-7, with 7 positions matching TRBD1. CDR1 and CDR2 from the germline V gene are LNHNV and YYDKDF (reference sequence). V dropped 5 bases and J dropped 3; count of bases not matched to a gene: 13. The CDR3 spans 16 residues.

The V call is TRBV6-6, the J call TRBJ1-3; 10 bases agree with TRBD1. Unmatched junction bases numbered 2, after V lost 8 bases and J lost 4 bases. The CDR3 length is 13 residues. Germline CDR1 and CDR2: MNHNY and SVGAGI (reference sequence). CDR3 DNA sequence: TGTGCCAGCGGGGACAGGGGAGGAAACACCATATATTTT. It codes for CASGDRGGNTIYF.